This TCR beta chain was recorded in a study of spatial heterogeneity in lung cancer. CDR1 and CDR2 (germline): LNHDA, SQIVND (reference sequence). V lost 5 bases, J lost 3 bases, and 4 bases stayed unmatched. This CDR3 has 15 residues. The time point: sample taken at primary tumor resection. Using its own MiXCR run on the 5' RACE reads, TCRdb lists one record per CDR3 protein. The table lists about 5,800 distinct CDR3 sequences, about 12% of them singletons. Sequenced material: normal lung tissue next to the tumor, taken at surgery. The clonotype was recovered from a female donor with early-stage non-small cell lung cancer. The V call is TRBV19, the J call TRBJ2-1; 10 positions match TRBD2. CDR3 bases: TGTGCCAGTAGTGCTAGCGGGAGTGTCTACAATGAGCAGTTCTTC. It codes for CASSASGSVYNEQFF.